The 18 T cell receptor beta chains given below trace back to one sample, sequenced in a study of T cell repertoires in cytomegalovirus infection. TCRdb re-analysed the reads in MiXCR, keeping a single row per CDR3 protein. Here the sample spans more than 650,000 distinct CDR3 sequences, under 40% being singletons. Sequencing was performed on PBMCs. The source of these receptors is a human donor in good health (CMV status not recorded). Some clones in this sample may be carry-over from other donors' samples.

This clonotype was seen a handful of times. The V and J genes are TRBV7-2 and TRBJ2-1; 12 nucleotides agree with TRBD2. Germline CDR1 and CDR2: SGHTA and FQGNSA. This CDR3 contains 15 residues. V was pared by 5 bases and J by 10 bases, with 9 bases of the junction left unmatched. Here the CDR3 DNA reads TGTGCCAGCAGCCTTCGACTAGCGGGAGTAGGGGAGCAGTTCTTC. This codes for CASSLRLAGVGEQFF.

The V and J genes are TRBV29-1 and TRBJ2-1; 10 bases are a match to TRBD2. Germline V lookup: CDR1 SQVTM, CDR2 ANQGSEA. The CDR3 runs 15 residues. J lost 8 bases, V lost 2 bases, and 9 bases had no gene match. The CDR3: CSVESSSGSIYEQFF. CDR3 nucleotides: TGCAGCGTTGAATCTTCTAGCGGGAGTATCTATGAGCAGTTCTTC.

The chain links TRBV12-3 or TRBV12-4 to TRBJ1-3; a possible D gene is TRBD1 (6 bases). This CDR3 is built from 16 residues. V was trimmed by 5 bases and J by 0 bases, leaving 14 bases between them. In nucleotides, the CDR3 is TGTGCCAGCAGTGCACATCCAGGGGTCTCTGGAAACACCATATATTTT. Amino acid sequence: CASSAHPGVSGNTIYF.

The chain joins TRBV7-4 to TRBJ2-5; D perhaps matches TRBD2 (5 bases). Germline CDR1 is SGHVT and CDR2 is SQSDAQ. The CDR3 is 14 residues long. With 5 bases removed from V and 5 bases from J, the gap between germline ends came to 15 bases. The CDR3 nucleotides read TGTGCCAGCAGCCGAGGAGGTTCGTGGGAGACCCAGTACTTC. Translated: CASSRGGSWETQYF.

V usage is TRBV10-3 and J usage is TRBJ1-1; 10 bases are shared with TRBD1. CDR1 and CDR2 (germline): ENHRY, SYGVKD. The CDR3 consists of 14 residues. The junction had 6 bases not matched to a gene; V was cut back by 6 bases and J by 5 bases. CDR3 residues: CAIRGTGVGTEAFF. The CDR3 nucleotides are TGTGCCATCAGGGGGACAGGGGTGGGAACTGAAGCTTTCTTT.

The chain links TRBV30 to TRBJ1-5; unclear D gene. This CDR3 contains 12 residues. CDR1 and CDR2 from the germline V gene are GTSNPN and SVGIG (reference sequence). Trimming removed 0 bases at V and 6 bases at J, with 6 bases between. The CDR3 loop is CAWSVLGQPQHF. CDR3 coding DNA: TGTGCCTGGAGTGTACTAGGTCAGCCCCAGCATTTT.

The J gene is TRBJ2-3, the V gene TRBV7-9, with 7 nucleotides matching TRBD1. CDR1 and CDR2 from the germline V gene are SEHNR and FQNEAQ (reference sequence). This CDR3 spans 16 amino acids. V shed 1 base, J shed 0 bases, and the junction held 4 bases outside the gene matches. DNA for the CDR3: TGTGCCAGCAGCTTAGGTCAGGGGGAGAGCACAGATACGCAGTATTTT. This gives the protein CASSLGQGESTDTQYF.

A single count supports this clonotype. The chain links TRBV14 to TRBJ1-1; D possibly corresponds to TRBD1 (6 bases). Trimming pared 1 base from V and 2 bases from J, leaving 14 bases between. The CDR3 totals 16 residues. Germline V gene lookup returns CDR1 SGHDN and CDR2 FVKESK. The CDR3 sequence is CASSQVAGARNTEAFF. As DNA, the CDR3 is TGTGCCAGCAGCCAAGTGGCGGGGGCCAGAAACACTGAAGCTTTCTTT.

The chain uses TRBV12-3 or TRBV12-4 and TRBJ2-2; 8 positions match TRBD1. The CDR3 has 15 amino acids. The trim removed 7 bases at V and 4 bases at J, leaving 8 bases unmatched. The CDR3 sequence is CASNPRGRGTGELFF. CDR3 sequence (DNA): TGTGCCAGCAACCCCAGGGGGCGTGGCACCGGGGAGCTGTTTTTT.

This sequence joins TRBV7-2 and TRBJ2-7; TRBD2 agrees at 7 bases. The length of the CDR3 is 15 residues. V lost 1 base to trimming and J lost 3 bases; unmatched junction nucleotides: 6. Germline CDR1 and CDR2: SGHTA and FQGNSA. CDR3 residues: CASSLGPSGDYEQYF. In DNA, the CDR3 is TGTGCCAGCAGCTTAGGCCCTAGCGGCGACTACGAGCAGTACTTC.

V usage is TRBV7-8 and J usage is TRBJ1-1; 8 nucleotides line up with TRBD1. CDR3 length: 15 amino acids. V dropped 5 bases and J dropped 5; count of bases not matched to a gene: 10. The germline CDR1 and CDR2 sequences are SGHVS and FQNEAQ. The CDR3 coding sequence is TGTGCCAGCAGCCCCGGGACAGGAAGATGGACTGAAGCTTTCTTT. Encoded protein: CASSPGTGRWTEAFF. The full variable domain, in which reference TRBV7-8 and TRBJ1-1 provide the parts outside the CDR3, is GAGVSQSPRYKVAKRGQDVALRCDPISGHVSLFWYQQALGQGPEFLTYFQNEAQLDKSGLPSDRFFAERPEGSVSTLKIQRTQQEDSAVYLCASSPGTGRWTEAFFGQGTRLTVV.

The rearrangement links TRBV7-9 to TRBJ2-5, with D perhaps TRBD2 (5 bases). V was pared by 4 bases and J by 8 bases, with 11 bases between. This CDR3 contains 12 residues. Germline lookup yields CDR1 SEHNR and CDR2 FQNEAQ (reference sequence). CDR3 loop: CASSSGLLTQYF. CDR3 nucleotides: TGTGCCAGCAGCTCGGGGTTGCTAACCCAGTACTTC.

This clonotype was observed many times. The V gene is TRBV7-8, the J gene TRBJ2-3; D uncertain. Trimming stripped 2 bases from V and 5 bases from J, with 8 bases between. Germline lookup yields CDR1 SGHVS and CDR2 FQNEAQ. The CDR3 contains 13 residues. The CDR3 DNA follows: TGTGCCAGCAGCTTAATGTCAGGAGATACGCAGTATTTT. As protein: CASSLMSGDTQYF.

This clonotype was seen just once. The chain carries TRBV24-1 and TRBJ2-1; D might be TRBD1 or TRBD2, each matching 5 bases. The V and J ends lost 10 bases and 7 bases respectively, with 16 bases between them. This CDR3 spans 13 amino acids. Germline CDR1 reads KGHDR; CDR2 reads SFDVKD. CDR3 DNA sequence: TGTGCCACGGGGCAGGTTTGGGGGAATGAGCAGTTCTTC. Protein sequence: CATGQVWGNEQFF.

The CDR3 sequence is CASNDSTASIYGYTF. The CDR3 DNA reads TGTGCCAGCAATGACTCGACAGCCTCCATCTATGGCTACACCTTC. This chain connects TRBV25-1 to TRBJ1-2; tentative D call: TRBD1 (5 bases). The CDR3 spans 15 residues. Between the trimmed V and J ends, which lost 7 bases and 4 bases, there was a span of 19 bases. Germline V gives CDR1 MGHDK, CDR2 SYGVNS.

Details on this clonotype: One junction end disagrees with the germline gene, perhaps due to a read error. This chain connects TRBV7-8 to TRBJ2-1; D unclear. The CDR3 extends over 16 amino acids. Germline CDR1 is SGHVS and CDR2 is FQNEAQ. This chain's CDR3 is CASSPWTQSSYNELFF. CDR3 bases: TGTGCCAGCAGCCCCTGGACCCAAAGCTCCTACAATGAGCTGTTCTTC.

CDR3 bases: TGCAGTGCCAGTCTAGCGGGAGTAATGTGGGGCACAGATACGCAGTATTTT. Translating gives CSASLAGVMWGTDTQYF. The V call is TRBV20-1, the J call TRBJ2-3, with 10 nucleotides matching TRBD2. J gave up 1 base and V 6 bases, and 13 bases lay outside the gene matches. From germline, CDR1 is DFQATT and CDR2 SNEGSKA (reference sequence). The length of the CDR3 is 17 residues.

The chain carries TRBV10-3 and TRBJ1-1; TRBD1 matches at 7 bases. V shed 7 bases, J shed 0 bases, and the junction held 5 bases outside the gene matches. The germline CDR1 and CDR2 sequences are ENHRY and SYGVKD. The CDR3 is 14 residues long. CDR3 sequence reads: CAITTTGMNTEAFF. The CDR3 DNA reads TGTGCCATCACTACGACAGGGATGAACACTGAAGCTTTCTTT.